This record concerns one T cell receptor beta chain sequence. What it recognizes is unknown. These data belong to a study of Graves' ophthalmopathy and Graves' hyperthyroidism. Study information: The authors collected peripheral blood at initial diagnosis, before any treatment.

RNA transcripts yielded amplified TCR beta CDR3 regions. After a first-round RT-PCR with HTBI primers, a second-round multiplex PCR was run. One entry per CDR3 protein, called by TCRdb with MiXCR from the multiplex PCR reads. The sample lists some 170,000 distinct CDR3 sequences, 30% to 45% occurring once. Diagnostic conclusions were grounded in clinical symptoms, serum thyroxine, TRAb, thyroid ultrasound and orbital computed tomography. The CDR3 is made up of 14 amino acids. Trimming removed 11 bases from V and 2 bases from J; junction bases left unmatched: 5. CDR1 is MNHEY and CDR2 is SVGEGT in the germline V gene. Findings and caveats of the study: A model of 13 signatures distinguished ophthalmopathy from stable hyperthyroidism at around 90% sensitivity and 81.08% specificity. Ophthalmopathy progression prediction by the model yielded a sensitivity of about 68% and a specificity of under 85%.

The chain links TRBV6-2 or TRBV6-3 to TRBJ2-2; TRBD2 matches at 10 bases. This TCR derives from a man younger than 40 with Graves' ophthalmopathy. The material sequenced was peripheral blood. The CDR3 region is CAGRTSGNTGELFF. The CDR3, as DNA: TGTGCCGGGAGGACTAGCGGTAACACCGGGGAGCTGTTTTTT.